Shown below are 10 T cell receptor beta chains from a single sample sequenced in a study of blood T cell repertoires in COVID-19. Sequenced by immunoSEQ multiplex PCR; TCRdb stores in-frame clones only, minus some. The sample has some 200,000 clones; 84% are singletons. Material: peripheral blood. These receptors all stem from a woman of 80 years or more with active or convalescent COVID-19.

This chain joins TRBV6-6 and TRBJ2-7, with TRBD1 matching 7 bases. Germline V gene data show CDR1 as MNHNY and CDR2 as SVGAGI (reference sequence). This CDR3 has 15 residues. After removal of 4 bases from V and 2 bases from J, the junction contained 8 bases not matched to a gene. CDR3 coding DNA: TGTGCCAGCAGTTCCTCAGGACAGGTTCCCTACGAGCAGTACTTC. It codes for CASSSSGQVPYEQYF.

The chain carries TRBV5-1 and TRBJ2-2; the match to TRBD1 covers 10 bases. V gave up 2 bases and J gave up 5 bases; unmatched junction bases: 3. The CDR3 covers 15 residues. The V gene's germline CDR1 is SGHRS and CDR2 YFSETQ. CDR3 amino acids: CASSLPGQGTGELFF. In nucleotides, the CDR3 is TGCGCCAGCAGCTTACCGGGACAGGGGACCGGGGAGCTGTTTTTT.

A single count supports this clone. DNA of the CDR3: TGTGCCAGCTCACCTTCCGGACAGGGTCGAGAGCAGTACTTC. It is translated as CASSPSGQGREQYF. The rearrangement uses TRBV18 and TRBJ2-7; TRBD1 aligns across 8 bases. The trim removed 3 bases at V and 7 bases at J, leaving 8 bases unmatched. The CDR3 is 14 residues long. Looked up from germline, CDR1 is KGHSH and CDR2 is LQKENI.

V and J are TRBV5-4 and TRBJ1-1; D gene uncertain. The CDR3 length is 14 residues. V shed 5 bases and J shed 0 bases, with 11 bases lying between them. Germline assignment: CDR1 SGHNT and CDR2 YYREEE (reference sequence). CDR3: CASSPERMNTEAFF. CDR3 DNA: TGTGCCAGCAGTCCAGAGAGGATGAACACTGAAGCTTTCTTT.

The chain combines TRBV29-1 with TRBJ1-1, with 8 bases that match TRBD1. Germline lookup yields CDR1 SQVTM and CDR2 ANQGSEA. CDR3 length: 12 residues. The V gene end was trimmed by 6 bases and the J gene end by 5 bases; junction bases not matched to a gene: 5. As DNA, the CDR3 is TGCAGCGTCCGGACAGGGTGGACTGAAGCTTTCTTT. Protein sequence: CSVRTGWTEAFF.

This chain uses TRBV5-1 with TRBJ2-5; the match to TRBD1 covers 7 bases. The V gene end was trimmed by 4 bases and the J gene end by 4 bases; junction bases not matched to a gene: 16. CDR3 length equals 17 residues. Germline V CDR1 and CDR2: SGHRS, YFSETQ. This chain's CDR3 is CASSVGQPRLGGETQYF. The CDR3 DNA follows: TGCGCCAGCAGCGTGGGACAGCCAAGGTTGGGTGGAGAGACCCAGTACTTC.

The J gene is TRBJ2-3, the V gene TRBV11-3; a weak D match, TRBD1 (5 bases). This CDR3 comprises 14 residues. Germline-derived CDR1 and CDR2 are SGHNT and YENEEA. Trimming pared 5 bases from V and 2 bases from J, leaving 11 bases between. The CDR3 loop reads CASSNRQYTDTQYF. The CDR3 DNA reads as TGTGCCAGCAGCAATAGACAGTACACAGATACGCAGTATTTT.

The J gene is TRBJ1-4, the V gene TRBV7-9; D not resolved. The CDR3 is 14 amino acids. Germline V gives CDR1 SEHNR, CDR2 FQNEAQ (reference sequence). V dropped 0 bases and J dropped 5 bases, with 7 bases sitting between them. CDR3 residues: CASSLAVGNEKLFF. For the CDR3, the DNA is TGTGCCAGCAGCTTAGCAGTCGGGAATGAAAAACTGTTTTTT.

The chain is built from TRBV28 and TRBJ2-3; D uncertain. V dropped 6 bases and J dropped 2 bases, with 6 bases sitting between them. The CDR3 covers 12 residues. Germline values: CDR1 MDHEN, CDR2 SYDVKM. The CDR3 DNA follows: TGTGCCAGCAGGGCTTTCACAGATACGCAGTATTTT. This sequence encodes CASRAFTDTQYF. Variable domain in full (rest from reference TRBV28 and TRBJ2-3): DVKVTQSSRYLVKRTGEKVFLECVQDMDHENMFWYRQDPGLGLRLIYFSYDVKMKEKGDIPEGYSVSREKKERFSLILESASTNQTSMYLCASRAFTDTQYFGPGTRLTVL.

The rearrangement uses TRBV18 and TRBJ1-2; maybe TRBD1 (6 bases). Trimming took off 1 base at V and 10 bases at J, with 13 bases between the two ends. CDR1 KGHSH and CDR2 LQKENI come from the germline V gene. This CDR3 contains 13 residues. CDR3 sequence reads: CASSPQRDMDYTF. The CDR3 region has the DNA TGTGCCAGCTCACCACAACGGGACATGGACTACACCTTC.